The next 21 T cell receptor beta chains were all read from a single sample in a study of cytomegalovirus exposure and HLA in healthy donors. Vbeta (60) and Jbeta (13) primers were used in the PCR. The assay was immunoSEQ multiplex PCR, and TCRdb's table has in-frame clones only and misses some. In the table there are 95,000 to 100,000 clones, under 80% of which are singletons. Sequencing used PBMCs. These receptors came from a man aged 35-49 years in good health and CMV-seronegative.

This clone was observed once. CDR3 loop: CASSQRSGTVYEQYF. CDR3 nucleotide sequence: TGCGCCAGCAGCCAGAGATCCGGGACAGTCTACGAGCAGTACTTC. This chain joins TRBV4-3 and TRBJ2-7, with 7 bases matching TRBD1. The germline V gene encodes CDR1 LGHNA and CDR2 YSLEER. V was pared by 3 bases and J by 3 bases, with 8 bases of the junction left unmatched. The CDR3 is made up of 15 amino acids.

This clone was counted a single time. V gene TRBV20-1 combines with J gene TRBJ1-2; D is undetermined. Trimming left V 3 bases short and J 7 bases short, with 9 bases between. The germline CDR1 and CDR2 sequences are DFQATT and SNEGSKA (reference sequence). This CDR3 is built from 11 residues. The CDR3 region is CSARYRSGYTF. The CDR3 DNA sequence: TGCAGTGCTAGGTACCGGAGTGGCTACACCTTC.

This clone came up once. J is TRBJ2-5 and V is TRBV18; TRBD1 matches at 7 bases. Germline V gene lookup returns CDR1 KGHSH and CDR2 LQKENI. J was trimmed by 4 bases and V by 3 bases; bases with no gene match: 2. The CDR3 is made up of 13 amino acids. The CDR3 spells CASSPTGTETQYF. CDR3 nucleotides: TGTGCCAGCTCACCGACAGGGACAGAGACCCAGTACTTC.

This clone turned up a few times. The genes are TRBV28 and TRBJ1-6, with a tentative D call TRBD1 (5 bases). V lost 3 bases, J lost 11 bases, and 14 bases lay in between. Germline V lookup: CDR1 MDHEN, CDR2 SYDVKM. This CDR3 contains 14 residues. CDR3 amino acids: CASSFRAREAPLHF. The CDR3 DNA follows: TGTGCCAGCAGTTTCAGGGCCCGGGAGGCACCCCTCCACTTT.

The CDR3 coding sequence is TGCGCCAGCAGCCCTCGGACTAGCGGGAGGGTCTCACAAGAGACCCAGTACTTC. Encoded protein: CASSPRTSGRVSQETQYF. This chain joins TRBV4-3 and TRBJ2-5, with 15 bases lining up with TRBD2. V was pared by 4 bases and J by 2 bases, with 8 bases of the junction left unmatched. The germline CDR1 and CDR2 sequences are LGHNA and YSLEER. There are 18 residues in the CDR3.

This chain links TRBV9 with TRBJ1-2; TRBD1 aligns across 9 bases. There are 14 residues in the CDR3. V shed 2 bases and J 3 bases; nucleotides not matched to a gene: 2. The germline V gene has CDR1 SGDLS and CDR2 YYNGEE. The CDR3 spells CASSVRDRDYGYTF. CDR3 coding DNA: TGTGCCAGCAGCGTCCGGGACAGGGACTATGGCTACACCTTC.

This clone was seen only a few times. The chain uses TRBV28 and TRBJ2-1, with a tentative D call TRBD2 (5 bases). Germline CDR1 reads MDHEN; CDR2 reads SYDVKM. CDR3 size: 15 residues. V lost 2 bases to trimming and J lost 5 bases, with 13 bases between them. The CDR3 DNA follows: TGTGCCAGCAGTTTAAGGTGGGGAGCAGACAATGAGCAGTTCTTC. This encodes CASSLRWGADNEQFF.

This chain links TRBV7-2 with TRBJ2-7, with 8 bases identical to TRBD1. Germline lookup yields CDR1 SGHTA and CDR2 FQGNSA. The CDR3 consists of 17 residues. The J segment lost 3 bases and the V segment lost 1 base, leaving 11 bases of the junction unmatched. This chain's CDR3 is CASSLVADGQGNYEQYF. The CDR3 DNA is TGTGCCAGCAGCTTAGTGGCGGACGGACAGGGAAACTACGAGCAGTACTTC.

The rearrangement uses TRBV19 and TRBJ1-1; 8 positions match TRBD1. The V gene end was trimmed by 7 bases and the J gene end by 2 bases; junction bases not matched to a gene: 9. The germline gives CDR1 LNHDA, CDR2 SQIVND (reference sequence). This CDR3 comprises 15 residues. The CDR3 DNA reads as TGTGCCAGTAAACCTGGGGGGACAGGTAACACTGAAGCTTTCTTT. Translation: CASKPGGTGNTEAFF. Supplemented by reference TRBV19 and TRBJ1-1, the full variable domain reads DGGITQSPKYLFRKEGQNVTLSCEQNLNHDAMYWYRQDPGQGLRLIYYSQIVNDFQKGDIAEGYSVSREKKESFPLTVTSAQKNPTAFYLCASKPGGTGNTEAFFGQGTRLTVV.

The chain employs TRBV6-5 and TRBJ1-2, with D possibly being TRBD1 (5 bases). V lost 10 bases and J lost 2, with 17 bases in between. This CDR3 region has 14 residues. Germline lookup yields CDR1 MNHEY and CDR2 SVGAGI. Written as DNA, the CDR3 is TGTGCCAACAGAAAGACAGCATACAACTATGGCTACACCTTC. Its translation: CANRKTAYNYGYTF.

The table lists this clone with a few counts. This chain connects TRBV4-3 to TRBJ1-3; a weak D match, TRBD1 (6 bases). CDR1 is LGHNA, CDR2 YSLEER, per germline. The CDR3 sequence is 14 residues long. V was clipped by 3 bases and J by 7 bases, with 13 bases between them. CDR3 bases: TGCGCCAGCAGCCAGGTGTACAGGGACAACACCATATATTTT. Residues: CASSQVYRDNTIYF.

This sequence joins TRBV29-1 and TRBJ2-3; a possible D gene is TRBD1 (7 bases). Trimming left V 7 bases short and J 3 bases short, with 14 bases between. CDR1 and CDR2 (germline): SQVTM, ANQGSEA. The CDR3 has 13 amino acids. The CDR3 sequence is CSANQGGTDTQYF. For the CDR3, the DNA is TGCAGCGCAAACCAGGGGGGTACAGATACGCAGTATTTT.

DNA for the CDR3: TGTGCCAGCAGTGAACTAGCGGGGTTTGAGACCCAGTACTTC. Translating gives CASSELAGFETQYF. The chain is built from TRBV6-1 and TRBJ2-5, with TRBD2 matching over 9 bases. The V segment lost 2 bases and the J segment 5 bases; nucleotides outside the gene matches: 3. Germline V gives CDR1 MNHNS, CDR2 SASEGT. The CDR3 totals 14 residues.

The chain combines TRBV21-1 with TRBJ2-5; the table's D call, TRBD2, has no DNA check behind it. TRBV21-1 constitutes a pseudogene. The CDR3 is made up of 21 amino acids. Here the CDR3 reads CASPLAWSIGDAGTTGETQYF. As DNA, the CDR3 is TGTGCCAGTCCCCTCGCGTGGTCGATTGGCGACGCGGGCACGACCGGGGAGACCCAGTACTTC.

This clone was counted only a few times. At one end the junction does not follow the germline gene, possibly because of a read error. This sequence joins TRBV6-4 and TRBJ2-7; 8 bases map to TRBD2. Germline CDR1 and CDR2: MRHNA and SNTAGT. The CDR3 covers 16 residues. The CDR3 sequence: CARSEAAGAPVNEQYF. The CDR3 DNA sequence: TGTGCCCGCAGTGAGGCAGCGGGAGCGCCAGTCAACGAGCAGTACTTC.

The table lists this clone with a few counts. The chain recombines TRBV19 with TRBJ2-7; 7 bases are shared with TRBD2. The V gene's germline CDR1 is LNHDA and CDR2 SQIVND (reference sequence). The CDR3 length is 13 residues. After removal of 3 bases from V and 6 bases from J, the junction contained 5 bases not matched to a gene. The CDR3 coding sequence is TGTGCCAGTAGTATGGTCGGGGGGATCGAGCAGTACTTC. It specifies CASSMVGGIEQYF.

This rearrangement joins TRBV7-3 to TRBJ2-2, with TRBD2 matching over 8 bases. This CDR3 is 14 amino acids long. J was trimmed by 4 bases and V by 7 bases; bases with no gene match: 5. Looked up from germline, CDR1 is SGHTA and CDR2 is FQGTGA. The CDR3 spells CASMVSGATGELFF. The CDR3 coding sequence is TGTGCCAGCATGGTTAGCGGGGCCACCGGGGAGCTGTTTTTT.

The rearrangement joins TRBV19 to TRBJ1-5; the D gene is possibly TRBD1 (5 bases). Trimming pared 9 bases from V and 4 bases from J, leaving 13 bases between. Germline CDR1 reads LNHDA; CDR2 reads SQIVND (reference sequence). This CDR3 contains 13 residues. This CDR3 reads CASAGGRNQPQHF. In nucleotides, the CDR3 is TGTGCCAGCGCGGGGGGAAGAAATCAGCCCCAGCATTTT.

A single count supports this clone. The rearrangement links TRBV28 to TRBJ1-2; D may be TRBD1 (6 bases). This CDR3 has 13 amino acids. Germline V gene sequence: CDR1 MDHEN, CDR2 SYDVKM. V lost 10 bases, J lost 8 bases, and 20 bases lay in between. This CDR3 is CATNIPGAQGYTF. DNA of the CDR3: TGTGCCACCAATATCCCAGGGGCGCAAGGCTACACCTTC.

CDR3: CASTLYTEAFF. CDR3 nucleotides: TGTGCCAGCACTCTCTACACTGAAGCTTTCTTT. The chain carries TRBV2 and TRBJ1-1; unclear D gene. The CDR3 has 11 residues. Looked up from germline, CDR1 is SNHLY and CDR2 is FYNNEI. Trimming took 7 bases from V and 3 from J, leaving 6 bases between them.

The chain employs TRBV21-1 and TRBJ2-3; TRBD2, the table's D call, lacks a check against the DNA. TRBV21-1 is designated a pseudogene. This CDR3 region has 16 residues. Here the CDR3 reads CASSVRLAGETDTQYF. The CDR3, as DNA: TGTGCCAGCAGCGTACGACTAGCGGGAGAAACAGATACGCAGTATTTT.